A single sample is the source of the 9 T cell receptor beta chains below, sequenced in a study of blood T cell repertoires in COVID-19. Profiling relied on immunoSEQ multiplex PCR, and the TCRdb table lists in-frame clones only, not all of them. The sample contains approximately 240,000 clones, roughly 84% of which appear only once. The specimen sequenced was peripheral blood. The receptor source for this set is a woman aged 40 to 50 with active or convalescent COVID-19.

The rearrangement links TRBV5-1 to TRBJ1-5; D uncertain. The germline gives CDR1 SGHRS, CDR2 YFSETQ. Between the trimmed V and J ends, which lost 4 bases and 7 bases, there was a span of 12 bases. CDR3 size: 13 residues. The CDR3 sequence is CASSPERGQPQHF. As DNA, the CDR3 is TGCGCCAGCAGCCCGGAACGGGGACAGCCCCAGCATTTT.

The chain employs TRBV12-3 or TRBV12-4 and TRBJ1-1; TRBD1 aligns across 9 bases. The CDR3 length is 13 residues. Germline trimming cut 8 bases from V and 8 bases from J; bases unmatched to any gene: 9. The CDR3 sequence: CASLTGGAEEAFF. The DNA of the CDR3 is TGTGCCAGCTTGACAGGGGGGGCGGAAGAAGCTTTCTTT.

This chain uses TRBV4-1 with TRBJ1-3; 7 positions agree with TRBD1. V lost 2 bases and J lost 2; bases outside the gene matches: 3. The CDR3 contains 15 residues. CDR1 and CDR2 from the germline V gene are MGHRA and YSYEKL. The CDR3 coding sequence is TGCGCCAGCAGCCAATACAGGGGCCCTGGAAACACCATATATTTT. Translating it yields CASSQYRGPGNTIYF.

The chain carries TRBV4-1 and TRBJ2-3; 8 positions match TRBD1. Germline V gives CDR1 MGHRA, CDR2 YSYEKL. The junction had 2 bases not matched to a gene; V was cut back by 4 bases and J by 5 bases. There are 13 residues in the CDR3. CDR3 in amino acids: CASSPGQGDTQYF. The CDR3 region has the DNA TGCGCCAGCAGCCCTGGACAGGGAGATACGCAGTATTTT.

This chain connects TRBV6-5 to TRBJ1-5; 7 nucleotides match TRBD1. From germline, CDR1 is MNHEY and CDR2 SVGAGI. After removal of 4 bases from V and 6 bases from J, the junction contained 9 bases not matched to a gene. CDR3 length: 15 amino acids. CDR3 sequence (DNA): TGTGCCAGCAGTTCCCTACAGGGGATAGGTCAGCCCCAGCATTTT. This encodes CASSSLQGIGQPQHF.

This clone was seen only once. CDR3 nucleotide sequence: TGTGCCAGCAGTGAACTCAGGCCGCTACTCAATCAGCCCCAGCATTTT. This translates into CASSELRPLLNQPQHF. The genes are TRBV6-1 and TRBJ1-5; D is uncertain. The CDR3 covers 16 residues. V was cut by 2 bases and J by 3 bases, with 14 bases left in between. Germline CDR1 reads MNHNS; CDR2 reads SASEGT.

The chain recombines TRBV3-1 (or the pseudogene TRBV3-2) with TRBJ2-5, with 9 bases identical to TRBD2. The ends lost 4 bases at V and 10 bases at J; junction bases unmatched: 13. This CDR3 is built from 15 residues. Germline V gene sequence: CDR1 LGHDT, CDR2 YNNKEL (reference sequence). Here the CDR3 DNA reads TGTGCCAGCAGCCCCGAGGGAATAGCGGGGGCCCGCCAGTACTTC. It specifies CASSPEGIAGARQYF.

This clone was seen more than once but under ten times. The rearrangement uses TRBV11-3 and TRBJ2-2; D possibly corresponds to TRBD2 (5 bases). Trimming took off 1 base at V and 2 bases at J, with 11 bases between the two ends. Germline values: CDR1 SGHNT, CDR2 YENEEA. The CDR3 spans 16 residues. DNA for the CDR3: TGTGCCAGCAGCTTAGGTGGAGGTCCTAACACCGGGGAGCTGTTTTTT. Its protein product is CASSLGGGPNTGELFF.

CDR3 sequence: CASRKLGQGYGYTF. The DNA of the CDR3 is TGTGCCAGCAGAAAGTTGGGACAGGGATATGGCTACACCTTC. J is TRBJ1-2 and V is TRBV11-2, with 9 bases identical to TRBD1. J was trimmed by 5 bases and V by 6 bases; bases with no gene match: 7. This CDR3 contains 14 residues. The germline V gene has CDR1 SGHAT and CDR2 FQNNGV. The full variable domain, with the rest looked up from reference TRBV11-2 and TRBJ1-2, is EAGVAQSPRYKIIEKRQSVAFWCNPISGHATLYWYQQILGQGPKLLIQFQNNGVVDDSQLPKDRFSAERLKGVDSTLKIQPAKLEDSAVYLCASRKLGQGYGYTFGSGTRLTVV.